This is a list of T cell receptor beta chains from one sample in a study of T cell responses to AZD1222 COVID-19 vaccine. The data were produced by immunoSEQ multiplex PCR, yet TCRdb's version contains in-frame clones alone and is incomplete. The data show 140,000 to 150,000 clones, with 75% to 95% seen just once and about 7.5% held by the top ten. Sequenced here: peripheral blood, sampled 28 days after the second dose of the MenACWY control vaccine. The source is an adult who received the MenACWY meningococcal vaccine as a control. CDR3s include the opening cysteine and the closing phenylalanine or tryptophan. The D gene is left open where the match is weak. Clone size is stated in some rows and not others, as once, few, many or a class when expanded.

>.|TRBV7-8|TRBJ1-3|.
TGTGCCAGCAGCTTAGGGACGGGCCGCGGAAACACCATATATTTT
CASSLGTGRGNTIYF
>TRBD1|TRBV28|TRBJ1-6|.
TGTGCCACCCAGGGGGCCGAGAGTCCCCTCCACTTT
CATQGAESPLHF
>.|TRBV12-3/TRBV12-4|TRBJ1-6|.
TGTGCCAGCAGTTTTCTCGCCGATTCACCCCTCCACTTT
CASSFLADSPLHF
>.|TRBV9|TRBJ2-5|.
TGTGCCAGCAGCGTAGAGGGGCGGCCCGTGGAGACCCAGTACTTC
CASSVEGRPVETQYF
>.|TRBV4-3|TRBJ1-2|.
TGCGCCAGCAGCCAAGCGGTAGGGAACTATGGCTACACCTTC
CASSQAVGNYGYTF
>.|TRBV6-5|TRBJ1-1|.
TGTGCCAGCACCCCGGACAGATCCACTGAAGCTTTCTTT
CASTPDRSTEAFF
>.|TRBV27|TRBJ1-6|once
TGTGCCAGCAGTTCTGGGGTTCATTCACCCCTCCACTTT
CASSSGVHSPLHF
>.|TRBV6-2/TRBV6-3|TRBJ1-5|.
TGTGCCAGCAACCCAATTCAGGGATTTGGCAATCAGCCCCAGCATTTT
CASNPIQGFGNQPQHF
>TRBD1|TRBV29-1|TRBJ2-7|.
TGCAGCGTGGGGCAGGGGGCGCTTAAGCACGAGCAGTACTTC
CSVGQGALKHEQYF
>.|TRBV28|TRBJ2-1|.
TGTGCCAGCAGGAAAGGGGGGGGATCCTACAATGAGCAGTTCTTC
CASRKGGGSYNEQFF
>.|TRBV5-1|TRBJ2-2|.
TGCGCCAGCAGCTTGTCCACAGGCACCGGGGAGCTGTTTTTT
CASSLSTGTGELFF
>.|TRBV21-1|TRBJ1-5|.
TGTGCCAGCAGCAAGGGCCAGGGGCCCGGGGAACCCCAGCATTTT
CASSKGQGPGEPQHF
>.|TRBV27|TRBJ2-2|.
TGTGCCAGCAGTCGGCCAGCCGCGAACACCGGGGAGCTGTTTTTT
CASSRPAANTGELFF
>.|TRBV7-2|TRBJ1-1|.
TGTGCCAGCAGCTTAGGGACCGGGGGTTTTATGAACACTGAAGCTTTCTTT
CASSLGTGGFMNTEAFF
>TRBD1|TRBV28|TRBJ1-3|.
TGTGCCAGCAGTTCTCCGGGACAGGGGGACTCTGGAAACACCATATATTTT
CASSSPGQGDSGNTIYF
>TRBD1|TRBV3-1/TRBV3-2|TRBJ1-6|.
TGTGCCAGCAGCCTCCGGACAGGGGATAATTCACCCCTCCACTTT
CASSLRTGDNSPLHF
>TRBD1|TRBV19|TRBJ1-1|.
TGTGCCAGTAGTATGCCGACAGGGGGTCTGAACACTGAAGCTTTCTTT
CASSMPTGGLNTEAFF
>TRBD1|TRBV7-8|TRBJ2-2|few
TGTGCCAGCAGCCTGCGACAGGGAGTCGGGGAGCTGTTTTTT
CASSLRQGVGELFF
>.|TRBV12-3/TRBV12-4|TRBJ1-3|once
TGTGCCAGCACCAAGCCCCCTGGAAACACCATATATTTT
CASTKPPGNTIYF
>TRBD1|TRBV7-2|TRBJ1-2|.
TGTGCCAGCAGCTCGGACAGGCCAGCTAACTATGGCTACACCTTC
CASSSDRPANYGYTF
>TRBD1|TRBV14|TRBJ1-6|.
TGTGCCAGCAGCCAGGGACAGGGCGCTAATTCACCCCTCCACTTT
CASSQGQGANSPLHF
>TRBD1|TRBV19|TRBJ1-2|.
TGTGCCAGTAGCCGACAGGGGCAAGGCTACACCTTC
CASSRQGQGYTF
>.|TRBV28|TRBJ2-3|.
TGTGCCAGTCGGGTCGACACAGATACGCAGTATTTT
CASRVDTDTQYF
>TRBD2|TRBV5-1|TRBJ2-3|.
TGCGCCAGCAGCCTGTTGACGGGAGGGCCGAAAGATACGCAGTATTTT
CASSLLTGGPKDTQYF
>.|TRBV3-1/TRBV3-2|TRBJ1-5|.
TGTGCCAGCAGCCAAGAGGGGGTTAGCAATCAGCCCCAGCATTTT
CASSQEGVSNQPQHF
>TRBD1|TRBV2|TRBJ2-2|.
TGTGCCAGCAGTGAAGGCCAGGACAGGGGGAAGGCCGGGGAGCTGTTTTTT
CASSEGQDRGKAGELFF
>.|TRBV20-1|TRBJ1-4|.
TGCAGTGCTAGTTGGCAAGTGGATGAAAAACTGTTTTTT
CSASWQVDEKLFF
>.|TRBV19|TRBJ2-7|.
TGTGCCAGTAGTATAACCCGAGGAGGGGGCCGATACGAGCAGTACTTC
CASSITRGGGRYEQYF
>TRBD1|TRBV5-6|TRBJ1-3|once
TGTGCCAGCAGTCCCAGGGACAGGGCATCTGGAAACACCATATATTTT
CASSPRDRASGNTIYF
>.|TRBV6-5|TRBJ1-1|.
TGTGCCAGCAAGGGAGTGAGGGGTGTTGACACTGAAGCTTTCTTT
CASKGVRGVDTEAFF
>.|TRBV24-1|TRBJ2-1|.
TGTGCCACCAGCGGTAACGCGGATGAGCAGTTCTTC
CATSGNADEQFF
>.|TRBV13|TRBJ2-5|.
TGTGCCAGCAGCTTAGAGAACAGGGAAGAGACCCAGTACTTC
CASSLENREETQYF
>.|TRBV19|TRBJ2-4|.
TGTGCCAGTAGTGCAGGGGCGGTAGCCAAAAACATTCAGTACTTC
CASSAGAVAKNIQYF
>.|TRBV12-3/TRBV12-4|TRBJ2-1|once
TGTGCCAGCAGTTTAGGTGAGCAGTTCTTC
CASSLGEQFF
>TRBD2|TRBV6-5|TRBJ2-1|few
TGTGCCAGCAGTTACTCCGGCGGGAGTCGACAGTTCTTC
CASSYSGGSRQFF
>.|TRBV12-3/TRBV12-4|TRBJ1-4|.
TGTGCCAGCCGAGGGGAAAAACTGTTTTTT
CASRGEKLFF
>.|TRBV5-1|TRBJ2-3|once
TGCGCCAGCAGCCGCCCCGCGGTCACAGATACGCAGTATTTT
CASSRPAVTDTQYF
>.|TRBV11-2|TRBJ2-2|.
TGTGCCAGCAGCTTTGATCGGGGGGCAGGGGTCACCGGGGAGCTGTTTTTT
CASSFDRGAGVTGELFF
>.|TRBV2|TRBJ1-6|.
TGTGCCAGCATAGTTCGTCAAACAATCTATAATTCACCCCTCCACTTT
CASIVRQTIYNSPLHF
>TRBD1|TRBV30|TRBJ1-4|.
TGTGCCCGAAACGGGCAGGGGGATGAAAAACTGTTTTTT
CARNGQGDEKLFF
>.|TRBV10-1|TRBJ1-1|.
TGCGCCAGCAGTGGGGTAAAGGAGTACACTGAAGCTTTCTTT
CASSGVKEYTEAFF
>.|TRBV7-9|TRBJ2-1|.
TGTGCCAGCAGCCCGGGTAGAGGGCGGATCAATGAGCAGTTCTTC
CASSPGRGRINEQFF
>TRBD1|TRBV7-6|TRBJ2-1|.
TGTGCCAGCAGCCTCTGGACAGGGGACAATGAGCAGTTCTTC
CASSLWTGDNEQFF
>.|TRBV6-5|TRBJ1-2|.
TGTGCCAGCAGTTACTCGCTCCAGGTCGACTCCTATGGCTACACCTTC
CASSYSLQVDSYGYTF
>.|TRBV7-2|TRBJ2-3|.
TGTGCCAGCAGCTTAGGTAGATATACGCAGTATTTT
CASSLGRYTQYF
>TRBD1|TRBV7-2|TRBJ1-6|once
TGTGCCAGCAGCTTGGGACAGTCATTAAGCTCCTATAATTCACCCCTCCACTTT
CASSLGQSLSSYNSPLHF
>TRBD2|TRBV19|TRBJ2-7|.
TGTGCCAGTAGTCCGGGGCGGGAGTTCTCCTACGAGCAGTACTTC
CASSPGREFSYEQYF
>.|TRBV5-6|TRBJ2-6|.
TGTGCCAGCAGCGCAGGTCGGGGGCGGGACTACTCTGGGGCCAACGTCCTGACTTTC
CASSAGRGRDYSGANVLTF
>TRBD2|TRBV19|TRBJ2-7|once
TGTGCCAGTAGTATTAGCGGGAACTCCTACGAGCAGTACTTC
CASSISGNSYEQYF
>.|TRBV18|TRBJ1-1|.
TGTGCCAGCTCACACCCGGGACATAATCTGATGAACACTGAAGCTTTCTTT
CASSHPGHNLMNTEAFF
>.|TRBV6-2/TRBV6-3|TRBJ1-3|.
TGTGCCAGCAGTTACTCGACGAGGGACTCTGGAAACACCATATATTTT
CASSYSTRDSGNTIYF
>.|TRBV7-8|TRBJ1-4|once
TGTGCCAGCAGCTTAACTATTAGGGCAACTAATGAAAAACTGTTTTTT
CASSLTIRATNEKLFF
>.|TRBV5-4|TRBJ1-2|.
TGTGCCAGCAGCTTGGACAGGGTACCATATGGCTACACCTTC
CASSLDRVPYGYTF